Following are 12 T cell receptor beta chains from one sample sequenced in a study of T cells in Graves' hyperthyroidism and ophthalmopathy. Researchers took RNA transcripts and amplified the TCR beta CDR3 regions from them. Researchers ran a first-round RT-PCR on the TCR CDR3 using the HTBI primer set. Using its own MiXCR run on the multiplex PCR reads, TCRdb lists one record per CDR3 protein. This table holds over 500,000 distinct CDR3 sequences, approximately 16% found once. Sample: blood. These receptors were obtained from a woman aged 30 to 39 with Graves' ophthalmopathy.

About this clonotype: A junction boundary mismatches the germline segment, possibly from a read error. The V gene is TRBV12-3 or TRBV12-4, the J gene TRBJ1-5; D unresolved. The length of the CDR3 is 15 residues. The CDR3 DNA reads TGTGCCAGCAGATTAGGGTATGGTAGCAATCAGCCCCAGCATTTT. This encodes CASRLGYGSNQPQHF.

This clonotype was observed a handful of times. The chain has TRBV12-3 or TRBV12-4 and TRBJ2-2, with D perhaps matching TRBD2 (5 bases). The CDR3 contains 15 residues. V was cut by 6 bases and J by 0 bases, with 11 bases left in between. CDR3: CASSDGIPNTGELFF. The CDR3 DNA reads TGTGCCAGCAGCGACGGGATTCCGAACACCGGGGAGCTGTTTTTT.

This clonotype was detected many times. This chain connects TRBV5-1 to TRBJ2-7; weak D call: TRBD1 (7 bases). Trimming removed 5 bases from V and 1 base from J, with 13 bases in between. The CDR3 length is 14 residues. Germline loops: CDR1 SGHRS, CDR2 YFSETQ. DNA for the CDR3: TGCGCCAGCAGGGAGGGGGCATATTCCTACGAGCAGTACTTC. Translating it yields CASREGAYSYEQYF.

This clonotype was detected only a few times. The chain uses TRBV28 and TRBJ1-5; tentatively, D is TRBD1 (6 bases). Germline lookup yields CDR1 MDHEN and CDR2 SYDVKM. V shed 5 bases and J shed 2 bases, with 13 bases lying between them. The CDR3 has 15 amino acids. CDR3 coding DNA: TGTGCCAGCAGTCGCACAGGGATCGGCAATCAGCCCCAGCATTTT. Its translation is CASSRTGIGNQPQHF.

This clonotype was detected only a few times. The chain uses TRBV6-2 or TRBV6-3 and TRBJ2-7; D is perhaps TRBD1 (6 bases). Trimming shortened V by 5 bases and J by 0 bases, and 11 bases separated the two germline ends. This CDR3 contains 14 residues. The germline V gene has CDR1 MNHEY and CDR2 SVGEGT. The CDR3 nucleotides read TGTGCCAGCAGTACGGGGACACTCTCCTACGAGCAGTACTTC. Amino acid sequence: CASSTGTLSYEQYF.

As for this clonotype: A much larger clonotype is one base distant, so this may be a read error. This chain connects TRBV18 to TRBJ2-3; 11 bases are shared with TRBD2. The CDR3 has 18 residues. Germline CDR1 and CDR2: KGHSH and LQKENI. V trimming: 8 bases; J trimming: 5 bases; junction bases outside the gene matches: 18. CDR3 nucleotide sequence: TGTGCCAGCCCCCGGGAACGGCCTAGCGGGAGGACAAAAGATACGCAGTATTTT. Encoded protein: CASPRERPSGRTKDTQYF.

At least ten counts were recorded for this clonotype. The V and J genes are TRBV5-1 and TRBJ2-7, with D unclear. The CDR3 spans 14 residues. The ends were cut back, 2 bases at V and 3 bases at J, with 12 bases in the middle. The germline CDR1 and CDR2 sequences are SGHRS and YFSETQ. The chain's CDR3 is CASSLGPADYEQYF. DNA of the CDR3: TGCGCCAGCAGCTTAGGGCCAGCAGACTACGAGCAGTACTTC.

The CDR3 protein is CASSELAVGEQFF. CDR3 DNA sequence: TGTGCCAGCAGCGAATTAGCAGTCGGTGAGCAGTTCTTC. The rearrangement joins TRBV7-9 to TRBJ2-1; no firm D call. V was clipped by 5 bases and J by 9 bases, with 14 bases between them. The germline V gene has CDR1 SEHNR and CDR2 FQNEAQ (reference sequence). The CDR3 is 13 amino acids.

J is TRBJ2-4 and V is TRBV12-3 or TRBV12-4; D unresolved. The CDR3 contains 15 residues. The ends were cut back, 5 bases at V and 0 bases at J, with 11 bases in the middle. CDR3 coding DNA: TGTGCCAGCAGTCCCGAAAGGATAGCCAAAAACATTCAGTACTTC. As protein: CASSPERIAKNIQYF.

This clonotype has ten or more counts. V is TRBV2 and J is TRBJ2-2; 11 bases match TRBD1. Germline V gives CDR1 SNHLY, CDR2 FYNNEI. The CDR3 covers 15 residues. V was clipped by 1 base and J by 7 bases; unmatched bases: 2. The CDR3 sequence is CASSEEGQGDGELFF. As DNA, the CDR3 is TGTGCCAGCAGTGAAGAGGGACAGGGGGACGGGGAGCTGTTTTTT.

The sample holds a few counts of this clonotype. The rearrangement links TRBV18 to TRBJ1-4; 8 bases fit TRBD1. The ends lost 3 bases at V and 5 bases at J; junction bases unmatched: 2. The CDR3 spans 14 residues. Germline CDR1 reads KGHSH; CDR2 reads LQKENI. As DNA, the CDR3 is TGTGCCAGCTCACCCGGGACAGGCAATGAAAAACTGTTTTTT. It is translated as CASSPGTGNEKLFF.

For this clonotype: One junction end does not reproduce the germline sequence, and a read error may be involved. CDR3 bases: TGTACCAGCAGTTTCGGGTATGGCTACACCTTC. Amino acid sequence: CTSSFGYGYTF. The chain recombines TRBV28 with TRBJ1-2; unclear D gene. CDR1 is MDHEN and CDR2 is SYDVKM in the germline V gene. The CDR3 length is 11 residues.